This T cell receptor beta chain was recorded in a study of blood T cell repertoires in COVID-19. Using immunoSEQ multiplex PCR, the repertoire was profiled, and TCRdb retains in-frame clones only, with some absent. The table shows approximately 200,000 clones, with approximately 86% occurring only once. This CDR3 region has 13 residues. The germline CDR1 and CDR2 sequences are SGHTA and FQGNSA. The V and J ends lost 5 bases and 10 bases, in that order; junction bases with no gene match: 8. V gene TRBV7-2 combines with J gene TRBJ2-1, with 7 bases identical to TRBD2. The sample comprised PBMCs or T cells enriched from blood (not recorded which). The sequence came from a woman aged 25 to 39 who had recovered from COVID-19. CDR3 in amino acids: CASSTRFSGEQFF. DNA for the CDR3: TGTGCCAGCAGCACCAGATTTAGCGGGGAGCAGTTCTTC.